Listed below are T cell receptor beta chains from one sample, sequenced in a study of human T cells and chemical hapten exposure. Each CDR3 protein gets one entry after TCRdb re-called the RACE reads with MiXCR. This sample has 300,000 to 400,000 distinct CDR3 sequences, with roughly 6.9% found just once. The sequenced sample was whole blood, obtained in connection with sensitization to the hapten diphenylcyclopropenone (DPC). The source is a woman aged 18-35 years with alopecia areata. Some clones in this sample may be carry-over from other donors' samples. The conserved cysteine and the conserved F or W are not part of the CDR3 here. Each record gives: V gene, clone size, CDR3 protein. Clone sizes are given selectively: once, few, many, or a class where the clone is expanded.

>TRBV7-9|few
ASSLMRLAEETQY
>TRBV20-1|few
SARDRQGNQPQH
>TRBV6-6|.
ASSYKGPGREYEQY
>TRBV6-2/TRBV6-3|few
ASSYEGINQPQH
>TRBV5-1|many
ASSLEGSGTDTQY
>TRBV29-1|few
SVALRVGETQY
>TRBV15|many
ATSRGGQGRDGANVLT
>TRBV12-3/TRBV12-4|many
ASSPPGTPRTQY
>TRBV29-1|.
SVARDSAYEQY
>TRBV6-5|many
ASSYGGTGLNYGYT
>TRBV25-1|few
ASSEPSGSEKLF
>TRBV2|few
ASTQTGTNQPQH
>TRBV5-4|.
ASSLGAGGRSYNEQF
>TRBV20-1|few
SAPNHKGSTEAF
>TRBV19|.
ASSIGGENSYGYT
>TRBV15|.
ATSRQGADTGELF
>TRBV20-1|.
SASVGRDTEAF
>TRBV13|.
ASSFVAGGGPYGYT
>TRBV7-2|many
ASSFDAKETQY
>TRBV6-5|many
ASSWEARGNEKLF
>TRBV6-2/TRBV6-3|.
ASSYDSLGPTKQF
>TRBV7-2|many
ASSLPGKPYEQY
>TRBV2|.
ASSAQTTQY
>TRBV20-1|many
SARSGTSGGVNEQF
>TRBV4-2|many
ASSQFNRQAEAF
>TRBV28|many
ATGPGGSYNEQF
>TRBV6-1|few
ASTRTSGGQETQY
>TRBV12-3/TRBV12-4|many
ASRPQGSNKNIQY
>TRBV20-1|.
SARASSIGLYEQY
>TRBV4-2|many
ASSQEVDRGHNNQPQH
>TRBV12-3/TRBV12-4|many
ASSPVDYEQY
>TRBV7-2|few
ASSFSAADPLEQY
>TRBV28|few
AIQGLTGELF
>TRBV29-1|few
SVEAGDEQY
>TRBV24-1|.
ATSLGGPADTQY
>TRBV20-1|many
SARDRYNQPQH
>TRBV28|few
ASSYSLPGSGNSPLH
>TRBV7-9|many
ASNLEGPDTQY
>TRBV7-2|few
ASSLGLAGGPLDTQY
>TRBV3-1|many
ASSQRDTGELF
>TRBV12-3/TRBV12-4|few
ASSPVTGGAQY
>TRBV7-2|many
ASSLWRGGLDTQY
>TRBV20-1|.
SAREWDGYGYT
>TRBV27|many
ASSRQNFYGYT
>TRBV29-1|many
SARGTGLKDHDTQY
>TRBV18|many
ASSPRQENIQY